A selection of T cell receptor beta chains follows, all from one sample in a study of shared clonotypes between healthy human individuals. The repertoire was sequenced with immunoSEQ multiplex PCR; TCRdb's copy has only in-frame clones and lacks some. This repertoire shows about a million clones, approximately 77% found once; its top ten account for 0.85% to 1%. Sequences were obtained from memory CD4+ T cells from PBMCs. Receptors originate from a young man in good health. Some clones in this sample may be carry-over from other donors' samples. Each CDR3 is given without its conserved first and last residue.

TRBV11-2,TRBJ1-4,ASSLIGAATNEKLF
TRBV28,TRBJ1-5,ASKLGGLGQPQH
TRBV19,TRBJ2-7,ASSSRLADTYEQY
TRBV9,TRBJ2-1,ASSVVGGTEQF
TRBV7-2,TRBJ2-7,ASSLSGPYEQY
TRBV4-2,TRBJ1-4,ASSQAGTGYTNEKLF
TRBV7-9,TRBJ2-7,ASSLAIPTSQY
TRBV28,TRBJ1-2,ASSFGESGYT
TRBV5-1,TRBJ2-7,ASSQGAGYEQY
TRBV7-3,TRBJ2-2,ASSLSGGANTGELF
TRBV29-1,TRBJ2-3,SVGDRGRADTQY
TRBV9,TRBJ2-2,ASSVGDPRKNTGELF
TRBV7-2,TRBJ2-1,ASRPGGLKFNEQF
TRBV2,TRBJ1-3,ASRGGQYSGNTIY
TRBV27,TRBJ2-7,ASSLSTGSTYEQY
TRBV4-1,TRBJ2-7,ASSRTSGQVSYEQY
TRBV5-1,TRBJ2-7,ASSPPPSWGVRLYEQY
TRBV6-1,TRBJ1-1,ASSEGSGKFEAF
TRBV7-2,TRBJ2-7,ASSFSAGGEQY
TRBV27,TRBJ1-2,ASSPYGDYYGYT
TRBV30,TRBJ2-1,AWTKGGSLYNEQF
TRBV4-2,TRBJ2-2,ASSPTGTANTGELF
TRBV19,TRBJ2-5,ASSRWGQGAETQY
TRBV10-3,TRBJ1-2,ASSYSGKDGYT
TRBV13,TRBJ2-3,ASSSSGTEDTQY